This entry concerns a single TCR beta chain. V was pared by 0 bases and J by 2 bases, with 6 bases of the junction left unmatched. The CDR3 consists of 17 residues. In germline, CDR1 is WNHNN, CDR2 SYGVQD (reference sequence). This entry belongs to a study of blood T cell repertoires in COVID-19. Whole-study context: Sites in the United States, Italy and Spain provided acute and convalescent COVID-19 samples. The analysed material was cDNA or gDNA that came from T cells, B-cell-depleted T cells, or PBMCs.

Original methodology: Reference gene primer amplification gave estimated nucleated cell counts. Libraries were prepared by immunoSEQ multiplex PCR; TCRdb keeps only in-frame clonotypes and omits some of them. That table gives V, J and clone size, and the DNA gave D and trimming. The sample lists more than 95,000 clones; around 83% were seen once. The clonotype originates from a woman of 80 years or more with acute or convalescent COVID-19. Sequencing was performed on peripheral blood. This chain connects TRBV10-1 to TRBJ2-2; 7 positions match TRBD1. CDR3 amino acids: CASSESTGDVNTGELFF. CDR3 nucleotides: TGCGCCAGCAGTGAGTCTACAGGGGATGTAAACACCGGGGAGCTGTTTTTT.